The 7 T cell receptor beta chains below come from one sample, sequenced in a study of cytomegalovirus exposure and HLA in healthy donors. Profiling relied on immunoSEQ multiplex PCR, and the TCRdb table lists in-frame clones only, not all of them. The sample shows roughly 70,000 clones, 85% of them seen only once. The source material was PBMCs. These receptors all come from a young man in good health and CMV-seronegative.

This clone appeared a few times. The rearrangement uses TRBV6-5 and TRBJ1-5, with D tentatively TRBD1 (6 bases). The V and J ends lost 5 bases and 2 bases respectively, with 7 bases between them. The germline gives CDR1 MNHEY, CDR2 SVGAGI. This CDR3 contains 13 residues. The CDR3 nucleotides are TGTGCCAGCAGTCCAGGGGGCAATCAGCCCCAGCATTTT. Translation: CASSPGGNQPQHF.

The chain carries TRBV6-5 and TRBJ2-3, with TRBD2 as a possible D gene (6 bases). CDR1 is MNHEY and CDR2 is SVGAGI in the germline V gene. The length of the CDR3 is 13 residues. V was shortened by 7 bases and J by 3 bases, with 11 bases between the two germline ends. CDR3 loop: CASTPGETDTQYF. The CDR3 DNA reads TGTGCCAGCACTCCGGGAGAGACAGATACGCAGTATTTT.

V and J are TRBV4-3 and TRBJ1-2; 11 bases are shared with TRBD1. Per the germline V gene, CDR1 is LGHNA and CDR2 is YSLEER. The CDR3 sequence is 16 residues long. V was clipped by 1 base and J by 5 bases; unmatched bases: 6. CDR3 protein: CASSQVGDRGRYGYTF. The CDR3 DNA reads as TGCGCCAGCAGCCAAGTGGGGGACAGGGGGAGATATGGCTACACCTTC.

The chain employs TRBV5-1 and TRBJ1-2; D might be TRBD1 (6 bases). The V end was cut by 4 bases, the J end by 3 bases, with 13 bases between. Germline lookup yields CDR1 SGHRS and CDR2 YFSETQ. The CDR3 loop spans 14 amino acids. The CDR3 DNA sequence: TGCGCCAGCAGCCTGGACGGGGGGCACTATGGCTACACCTTC. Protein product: CASSLDGGHYGYTF.

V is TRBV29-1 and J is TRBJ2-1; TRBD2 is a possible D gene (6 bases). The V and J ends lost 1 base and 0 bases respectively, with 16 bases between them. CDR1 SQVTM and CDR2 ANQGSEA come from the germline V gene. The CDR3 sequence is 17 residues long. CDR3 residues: CSVEATRGLRSYNEQFF. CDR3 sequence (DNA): TGCAGCGTTGAAGCGACTAGAGGACTCCGCTCCTACAATGAGCAGTTCTTC.

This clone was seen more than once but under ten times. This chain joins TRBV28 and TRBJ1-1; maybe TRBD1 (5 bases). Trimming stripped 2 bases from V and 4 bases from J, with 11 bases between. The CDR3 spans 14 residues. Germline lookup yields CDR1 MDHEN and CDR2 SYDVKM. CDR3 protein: CASSLQGYRTEAFF. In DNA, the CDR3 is TGTGCCAGCAGTTTACAGGGCTACCGCACTGAAGCTTTCTTT.

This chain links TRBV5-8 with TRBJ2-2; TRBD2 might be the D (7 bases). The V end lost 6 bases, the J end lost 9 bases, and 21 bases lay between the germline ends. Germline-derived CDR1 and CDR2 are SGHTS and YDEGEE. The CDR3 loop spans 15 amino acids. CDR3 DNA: TGTGCCAGCAACCTCGGTGGGGGGGCCCCCCGGGAGCTGTTTTTT. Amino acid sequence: CASNLGGGAPRELFF.